The 4 T cell receptor beta chains below were found in one sample sequenced in a study of blood T cell repertoires in COVID-19. Produced via immunoSEQ multiplex PCR; TCRdb's table is partial and in-frame only. The data contain about 80,000 clones, about four fifths of them singletons. The source material was peripheral blood. The receptors originated from a human donor in a cohort sampled during active COVID-19.

The V and J genes are TRBV5-1 and TRBJ2-6; 12 bases are a match to TRBD1. The ends lost 4 bases at V and 2 bases at J; junction bases unmatched: 4. The CDR3 is made up of 17 amino acids. The germline V gene has CDR1 SGHRS and CDR2 YFSETQ. CDR3 DNA sequence: TGCGCCAGCAGCCTGGGACAGGGGGCTCCTGGGGCCAACGTCCTGACTTTC. Its protein product is CASSLGQGAPGANVLTF.

The chain uses TRBV11-3 and TRBJ1-2, with 8 nucleotides matching TRBD1. CDR3 size: 15 residues. Germline CDR1 is SGHNT and CDR2 is YENEEA. The V gene end was trimmed by 1 base and the J gene end by 4 bases; junction bases not matched to a gene: 5. CDR3 loop: CASSLGYRGSYGYTF. The CDR3 DNA is TGTGCCAGCAGCTTAGGCTACAGGGGGAGCTATGGCTACACCTTC.

The V gene is TRBV4-1, the J gene TRBJ2-5; TRBD2 agrees at 14 bases. This CDR3 comprises 17 residues. V lost 4 bases to trimming and J lost 7 bases; unmatched junction nucleotides: 11. Germline values: CDR1 MGHRA, CDR2 YSYEKL. The CDR3 protein is CASSPSRTSGRTGTQYF. For the CDR3, the DNA is TGCGCCAGCAGCCCAAGCCGGACTAGCGGGAGGACAGGGACCCAGTACTTC.

J is TRBJ1-6 and V is TRBV5-1; possible D gene TRBD1, 5 bases. The CDR3 consists of 15 residues. V was clipped by 0 bases and J by 14 bases, with 18 bases between them. Germline CDR1 and CDR2: SGHRS and YFSETQ. CDR3 residues: CASSLEPSGPRSLHF. CDR3 DNA sequence: TGCGCCAGCAGCTTGGAACCTTCAGGGCCGAGATCCCTCCACTTT.